This TCR beta chain was sequenced in a study of cytomegalovirus exposure and HLA in healthy donors. For the study at large: Roughly 80 million unique TCRs from HLA-typed donors made up an early data release. Broader study findings: Immune exposure information comprised only CMV serostatus. Across HLA loci, a later analysis found differing TCR association rates, with DRB1 most and HLA-C fewest. Most TCR sequences proved rare, with some public TCRs found in many donors.

V gave up 5 bases and J gave up 4 bases; unmatched junction bases: 7. This CDR3 has 16 residues. The germline CDR1 and CDR2 sequences are SGHTA and FQGNSA. About this clone: Its cognate antigen is unknown.

Vbeta (60) and Jbeta (13) primers were used in the PCR. Libraries were prepared by immunoSEQ multiplex PCR; TCRdb keeps only in-frame clonotypes and omits some of them. The table includes 150,000 to 180,000 clones, 70% to 90% detected once. The chain couples TRBV7-2 to TRBJ2-5, with 13 bases fitting TRBD2. This receptor was obtained from a woman younger than 30 in good health and CMV-seronegative. The specimen sequenced was PBMCs. This CDR3 reads CASSASTSGGRETQYF. CDR3 sequence (DNA): TGTGCCAGCAGCGCCTCGACTAGCGGGGGGAGAGAGACCCAGTACTTC.